This is a list of T cell receptor beta chains from one sample in a study of blood T cell repertoires in COVID-19. Libraries were prepared by immunoSEQ multiplex PCR; TCRdb keeps only in-frame clonotypes and omits some of them. The sample shows fewer than 120,000 clones, around 79% of them seen only once. Input material: peripheral blood. These receptors came from a woman of 80 years or more with active or convalescent COVID-19. The CDR3 runs from the conserved cysteine through the conserved F or W. A D gene is named only where the DNA matches it firmly. Clone sizes are given selectively: once, few, many, or a class where the clone is expanded.

V gene	clone size	J gene	D gene	CDR3 protein	CDR3 DNA
TRBV20-1	-	TRBJ2-1	-	CSASEYNEQFF	TGCAGTGCTAGCGAGTACAATGAGCAGTTCTTC
TRBV18	-	TRBJ2-1	TRBD2	CASSSPTGTSFNEQFF	TGTGCCAGCTCATCGCCTACCGGGACTAGCTTTAATGAGCAGTTCTTC
TRBV2	-	TRBJ2-1	-	CASRRYNEQFF	TGTGCCAGCCGGAGGTACAATGAGCAGTTCTTC
TRBV5-4	-	TRBJ2-2	TRBD1	CASSGDRGQSGELFF	TGTGCCAGCAGTGGGGACAGGGGGCAGTCCGGGGAGCTGTTTTTT
TRBV2	-	TRBJ1-1	-	CASTGYTEAFF	TGTGCCAGCACCGGGTACACTGAAGCTTTCTTT
TRBV2	few	TRBJ2-1	TRBD2	CASTGLAGISYNEQFF	TGTGCCAGCACCGGACTAGCGGGGATCTCCTACAATGAGCAGTTCTTC
TRBV2	few	TRBJ1-4	-	CASSRTALEKLFF	TGTGCCAGCAGTCGAACAGCCCTCGAAAAACTGTTTTTT
TRBV5-1	-	TRBJ2-3	-	CASSLGTRGDTQYF	TGCGCCAGCAGCTTGGGGACTAGGGGGGATACGCAGTATTTT
TRBV9	-	TRBJ1-2	-	CASSGQQAYYGYTF	TGTGCCAGCAGCGGACAACAGGCGTACTATGGCTACACCTTC
TRBV6-6	-	TRBJ2-6	-	CASSGGFSGANVLTF	TGTGCCAGCAGTGGGGGGTTCTCTGGGGCCAACGTCCTGACTTTC
TRBV7-6	-	TRBJ2-2	TRBD2	CASSPSGRWTGELFF	TGTGCCAGCAGTCCAAGCGGGAGGTGGACCGGGGAGCTGTTTTTT
TRBV3-1/TRBV3-2	once	TRBJ2-5	-	CASSPAPMIQETQYF	TGTGCCAGCAGCCCAGCGCCGATGATTCAAGAGACCCAGTACTTC
TRBV7-8	-	TRBJ2-3	-	CASSPRVDTQYF	TGTGCCAGCAGCCCCCGAGTCGATACGCAGTATTTT
TRBV5-1	-	TRBJ2-1	TRBD2	CASSLGTSGVNEQFF	TGCGCCAGCAGCCTTGGGACTAGCGGGGTAAATGAGCAGTTCTTC
TRBV2	once	TRBJ2-7	-	CASKREHSGEQYF	TGTGCCAGCAAGAGGGAGCACTCGGGCGAGCAGTACTTC
TRBV5-1	-	TRBJ2-3	TRBD1	CASSLAGLQGASTDTQYF	TGCGCCAGCAGCTTGGCGGGCTTACAGGGGGCTAGCACAGATACGCAGTATTTT
TRBV20-1	once	TRBJ1-2	TRBD1	CSAGQNYGYTF	TGCAGTGCGGGACAGAACTATGGCTACACCTTC
TRBV4-2	-	TRBJ2-3	-	CASSQGSGDTDTQYF	TGTGCCAGCAGCCAAGGATCAGGGGATACAGATACGCAGTATTTT
TRBV5-1	-	TRBJ2-5	-	CASSFPQETQYF	TGCGCCAGCAGCTTCCCTCAAGAGACCCAGTACTTC
TRBV4-1	-	TRBJ2-1	TRBD2	CASSQVGGLAGGIYNEQFF	TGCGCCAGCAGCCAAGTGGGGGGACTAGCGGGAGGGATATACAATGAGCAGTTCTTC
TRBV11-2	-	TRBJ2-7	TRBD2	CASSLDSSGSFYEQYF	TGTGCCAGCAGCTTAGATTCAAGCGGGAGTTTCTACGAGCAGTACTTC
TRBV19	-	TRBJ2-1	TRBD2	CASSILRGAGAYNEQFF	TGTGCCAGTAGCATTCTCCGGGGAGCGGGGGCCTACAATGAGCAGTTCTTC
TRBV15	-	TRBJ1-5	TRBD1	CATSRVTGGGQPQHF	TGTGCCACCAGCAGAGTCACAGGGGGCGGTCAGCCCCAGCATTTT
TRBV19	-	TRBJ1-1	-	CASSLWTLNTEAFF	TGTGCCAGTAGCCTATGGACACTGAACACTGAAGCTTTCTTT
TRBV19	few	TRBJ1-4	TRBD1	CASSLTGAEKLFF	TGTGCCAGTAGTCTTACAGGGGCGGAAAAACTGTTTTTT
TRBV28	-	TRBJ2-1	TRBD1	CASSRQTGAYNEQFF	TGTGCCAGCAGTCGACAGACAGGGGCGTACAATGAGCAGTTCTTC
TRBV5-1	-	TRBJ1-3	-	CASSLEAGVGNTIYF	TGCGCCAGCAGCTTGGAGGCAGGGGTCGGAAACACCATATATTTT
TRBV7-3	-	TRBJ1-5	-	CASSLAHNQPQHF	TGTGCCAGCAGCTTGGCACACAATCAGCCCCAGCATTTT
TRBV4-1	-	TRBJ1-4	-	CASSQDRPGGGNEKLFF	TGCGCCAGCAGCCAAGATAGGCCGGGGGGAGGTAATGAAAAACTGTTTTTT
TRBV27	-	TRBJ2-3	-	CASSLLYADTQYF	TGTGCCAGCAGTTTATTATATGCAGATACGCAGTATTTT
TRBV20-1	-	TRBJ1-2	-	CSARPRAGYTF	TGCAGTGCTAGGCCCAGGGCCGGCTACACCTTC
TRBV10-3	-	TRBJ1-1	-	CAISSTDRAAAFF	TGTGCCATCAGTTCTACGGACAGAGCGGCAGCTTTCTTT
TRBV5-1	-	TRBJ2-5	TRBD2	CASSHRTSGDQETQYF	TGCGCCAGCAGCCACAGGACTAGCGGCGACCAAGAGACCCAGTACTTC
TRBV11-2	-	TRBJ2-5	-	CASSRTRGETQYF	TGTGCCAGCAGTCGGACTAGGGGGGAGACCCAGTACTTC
TRBV2	many	TRBJ2-7	-	CASSGTFNYEQYF	TGTGCCAGCAGCGGGACTTTCAACTACGAGCAGTACTTC
TRBV7-9	-	TRBJ1-1	-	CASRLGQLNTEAFF	TGTGCCAGCAGACTAGGGCAGTTGAACACTGAAGCTTTCTTT
TRBV3-1/TRBV3-2	-	TRBJ1-2	TRBD1	CASSQGGTGLPGYTF	TGTGCCAGCAGCCAGGGGGGGACAGGACTACCTGGCTACACCTTC
TRBV19	-	TRBJ1-1	-	CASSISPVNTEAFF	TGTGCCAGTAGTATATCGCCGGTAAACACTGAAGCTTTCTTT
TRBV11-2	-	TRBJ1-2	TRBD1	CASNSLTGVPNYGYTF	TGTGCCAGCAACTCTCTAACAGGGGTTCCTAACTATGGCTACACCTTC
TRBV5-6	few	TRBJ2-7	TRBD2	CASSRLAGDDEQYF	TGTGCCAGCAGCCGACTAGCGGGGGATGACGAGCAGTACTTC
TRBV15	once	TRBJ2-3	-	CATSRDYTDTQYF	TGTGCCACCAGCAGAGATTACACAGATACGCAGTATTTT
TRBV21-1	-	TRBJ2-1	-	CASSKFGTSGSQFF	TGTGCCAGCAGCAAATTTGGGACTAGCGGTTCGCAGTTCTTC
TRBV7-9	-	TRBJ2-2	-	CASSPVPGDPTTNTGELFF	TGTGCCAGCAGCCCAGTGCCGGGGGACCCAACCACGAACACCGGGGAGCTGTTTTTT